This TCR beta chain was recovered during a study of CD8 T cells in ankylosing spondylitis. Germline CDR1 reads LGHNA; CDR2 reads YSLEER. This CDR3 is 13 amino acids long. With 4 bases removed from V and 4 bases from J, the gap between germline ends came to 7 bases. Making the TCR beta libraries involved quantitative 5'-RACE with molecular barcodes. TCRdb processed the 5' RACE reads anew with MiXCR; each CDR3 protein has one entry. This table holds 85,000 to 100,000 distinct CDR3 sequences, about 8.5% found once. Study results and caveats: As for the disease-linked clones, they showed a CD8+ phenotype and occurred at relatively low frequencies in peripheral blood. Certain motif variants had earlier been reported in reactive arthritis synovial fluid and blood.

Regarding this clonotype: Its antigen is unidentified.

The sample consisted of blood, either unsorted or a sorted T cell fraction (not recorded which). The chain has TRBV4-3 and TRBJ2-2, with unresolved D. This TCR came from a male donor with ankylosing spondylitis or in good health (not recorded which). The CDR3: CASSRRLTGELFF. The CDR3 DNA sequence: TGCGCCAGCAGCCGCAGACTCACCGGGGAGCTGTTTTTT.